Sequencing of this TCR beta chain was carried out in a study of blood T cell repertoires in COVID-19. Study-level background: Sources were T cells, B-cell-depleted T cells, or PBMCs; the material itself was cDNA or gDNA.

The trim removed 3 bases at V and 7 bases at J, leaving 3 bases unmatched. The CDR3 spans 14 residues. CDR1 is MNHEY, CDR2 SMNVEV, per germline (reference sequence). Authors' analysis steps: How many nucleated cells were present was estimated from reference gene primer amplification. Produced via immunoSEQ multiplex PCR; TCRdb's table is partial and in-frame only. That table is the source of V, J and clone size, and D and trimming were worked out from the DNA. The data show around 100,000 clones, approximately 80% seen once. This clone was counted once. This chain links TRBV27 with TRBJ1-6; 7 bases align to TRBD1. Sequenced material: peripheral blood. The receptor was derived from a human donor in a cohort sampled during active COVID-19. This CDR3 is CASSFEQGNSPLHF. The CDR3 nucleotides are TGTGCCAGCAGTTTTGAACAGGGGAATTCACCCCTCCACTTT.